The sequence of this T cell receptor (beta chain) was determined in a study of beta chain features in type 1 diabetes. Study results and caveats: VDJ junctions from type 1 diabetes patients carried fewer insertions and larger deletions. Naive, central memory and Treg TCRB repertoires appeared more alike in patients than in healthy donors.

Worth noting for this clone: Its target is unknown.

V was shortened by 4 bases and J by 8 bases, with 20 bases between the two germline ends. The CDR3 sequence is 15 residues long. CDR1 and CDR2 from the germline V gene are LNHNV and YYDKDF (reference sequence). CD45RO/CCR7/CD25/CD127/CD95/CD27 separated CD4+ naive, central memory, regulatory and stem cell-like memory cells by sorting. Expressed TCRB transcripts were sequenced after all isolated RNA was converted to cDNA. Sequencing was performed with immunoSEQ multiplex PCR; in TCRdb, only in-frame clones are kept and a portion is missing. The sample yields about 620,000 clones, around 15% seen once.

This receptor was identified in a man between 18 and 35 years old in good health. This chain connects TRBV15 to TRBJ1-2; D is possibly TRBD1 (6 bases). Sequenced material: naive CD4+ T cells from blood. The CDR3 DNA sequence: TGTGCCACCAGCACGAGGACAGCCATAGGGAGGGGCTACACCTTC. This gives the protein CATSTRTAIGRGYTF.